These 6 T cell receptor beta chains were sequenced from one sample in a study of OX40 agonist ivuxolimab in advanced cancers. Generated by immunoSEQ multiplex PCR, the TCRdb table keeps only in-frame clones and is missing some. The table includes 38,000 or so clones, roughly 87% detected once. The source material was CD4+ or CD8+ T cells sorted from blood, sampled in a trial of the OX40 agonist ivuxolimab. Receptor source: an adult with an advanced solid tumor such as melanoma, head and neck, liver or kidney cancer.

This clone was observed a single time. The chain has TRBV28 and TRBJ1-2; weak D call: TRBD1 (5 bases). The CDR3 runs to 19 residues. The V end was cut by 6 bases, the J end by 2 bases, with 28 bases between. Germline V CDR1 and CDR2: MDHEN, SYDVKM. The CDR3 sequence is CASSSLEYPGSGPNYGYTF. CDR3 DNA sequence: TGTGCCAGCAGCTCGTTAGAATACCCTGGATCAGGGCCGAACTATGGCTACACCTTC.

The rearrangement joins TRBV13 to TRBJ2-7, with 8 bases aligning to TRBD2. The V segment lost 3 bases and the J segment 0 bases; nucleotides outside the gene matches: 4. This CDR3 is 15 amino acids long. Germline assignment: CDR1 PRHDT and CDR2 FYEKMQ (reference sequence). The CDR3 protein is CASSLGGGLSYEQYF. The CDR3, as DNA: TGTGCCAGCAGCTTGGGCGGGGGGCTCTCCTACGAGCAGTACTTC.

The rearrangement joins TRBV6-6 to TRBJ2-1; TRBD2 might be the D (6 bases). The germline CDR1 and CDR2 sequences are MNHNY and SVGAGI (reference sequence). Trimming pared 2 bases from V and 10 bases from J, leaving 12 bases between. The CDR3 covers 13 residues. In DNA form, the CDR3 reads TGTGCCAGCAGTTACCGCGGGACTTCGGAGCAGTTCTTC. Translating gives CASSYRGTSEQFF.

The chain joins TRBV28 to TRBJ2-7; D possibly corresponds to TRBD1 (5 bases). CDR3 length equals 12 residues. Germline V gene sequence: CDR1 MDHEN, CDR2 SYDVKM. Trimming left V 10 bases short and J 6 bases short, with 16 bases between. DNA for the CDR3: TGTGCCACTACTAATTTAGACAGCGAGCAGTACTTC. As protein: CATTNLDSEQYF.

The gene calls are TRBV7-2 and TRBJ2-7, with unresolved D. CDR3 size: 13 residues. V shed 1 base and J shed 6 bases, with 10 bases lying between them. Germline CDR1 and CDR2: SGHTA and FQGNSA. The CDR3 reads CASSLVGLGEQYF. In DNA, the CDR3 is TGTGCCAGCAGCTTAGTAGGGTTGGGCGAGCAGTACTTC.

The chain recombines TRBV29-1 with TRBJ2-5; the match to TRBD2 covers 7 bases. CDR1 SQVTM and CDR2 ANQGSEA come from the germline V gene. CDR3 length: 14 amino acids. Written as DNA, the CDR3 is TGCAGTGGGGACCCCTTGGGGGGGCAAGAGACCCAGTACTTC. This encodes CSGDPLGGQETQYF.